The TCR beta chain described here comes from a study of metastatic and nonmetastatic thyroid tumors. This clone was observed a single time. TCRdb re-analyzed the PCR reads through MiXCR. The sample comprises several thousand clones, 29% of which are singletons, and 25% to 30% rests with the top ten. No treatment had been given to any patient before thyroid surgery. Germline CDR1 is GTSNPN and CDR2 is SVGIG (reference sequence). V dropped 2 bases and J dropped 5 bases, with 15 bases sitting between them. The CDR3 consists of 14 residues. The V gene is TRBV30, the J gene TRBJ2-5, with D perhaps matching TRBD2 (6 bases). The sample taken for sequencing was tumor tissue. The sequence derives from a female donor with papillary thyroid cancer or a benign thyroid nodule (not recorded which). Some clones in this sample may be carry-over from other donors' samples. In DNA form, the CDR3 reads TGTGCCTGGAGTCGGGGGACCCCTGTGGAGACCCAGTACTTC. Residues: CAWSRGTPVETQYF.